The rows below give T cell receptor beta chains drawn from one sample of a study of immune evolution from preneoplasia to lung adenocarcinoma. Assay used: immunoSEQ multiplex PCR; TCRdb lists only in-frame clones, some missing. The table has approximately 6,700 clones, approximately 80% seen once. Sequenced: FFPE minimally invasive lung adenocarcinoma tissue. The receptors stem from a person aged 60-79 years with lung adenocarcinoma. Each CDR3 is given with its conserved first and last residue. The D gene is left open where the match is weak. Not all rows give a size; the values are once, few, many and, for expanded clones, a class.

TRBV27	TRBJ2-7	-	14	TRBD2	CASSFREGPYEQYF	TGTGCCAGCAGTTTCCGGGAGGGCCCTTACGAGCAGTACTTC
TRBV7-7	TRBJ2-5	-	15	-	CASSVGGTPKETQYF	TGTGCTAGCAGCGTAGGGGGGACACCGAAAGAGACCCAGTACTTC
TRBV29-1	TRBJ2-1	once	14	-	CSVVRTAEINEQFF	TGCAGCGTTGTGAGGACAGCCGAAATAAATGAGCAGTTCTTC
TRBV14	TRBJ1-2	-	17	TRBD1	CASSQKKPGQGLGGYTF	TGTGCCAGCAGCCAAAAAAAGCCGGGACAGGGGTTGGGAGGCTACACCTTC
TRBV13	TRBJ2-2	-	15	-	CASSFRPGETGELFF	TGTGCCAGCAGTTTTCGACCAGGGGAGACCGGGGAGCTGTTTTTT
TRBV11-1	TRBJ2-3	-	15	TRBD1	CASSPFGTDTDTQYF	TGTGCCAGCAGCCCATTTGGGACAGACACAGATACGCAGTATTTT
TRBV5-1	TRBJ2-7	few	15	TRBD2	CASSLALSGSYEQYF	TGCGCCAGCAGCTTGGCCCTTAGCGGGAGTTACGAGCAGTACTTC
TRBV19	TRBJ1-1	-	12	-	CASSIGQMEAFF	TGTGCCAGTAGTATAGGGCAGATGGAAGCTTTCTTT
TRBV11-2	TRBJ2-7	-	15	-	CASSLDRRLSYEQYF	TGTGCCAGCAGCTTAGATCGCAGGCTCTCCTACGAGCAGTACTTC
TRBV28	TRBJ2-7	-	13	-	CASSLPTAGQYYF	TGTGCCAGCAGTTTACCCACCGCGGGACAGTATTACTTC
TRBV28	TRBJ1-2	-	15	-	CASSLSQGGVLTGRF	TGTGCCAGCAGTTTATCCCAGGGAGGTGTCCTGACAGGAAGGTTC
TRBV18	TRBJ2-2	-	15	-	CASSPRPENTGELFF	TGTGCCAGCTCACCCAGACCGGAGAACACCGGGGAGCTGTTTTTT
TRBV30	TRBJ2-4	-	14	-	CAWTPGLGENIQYF	TGTGCCTGGACCCCCGGACTTGGGGAAAACATTCAGTACTTC
TRBV7-3	TRBJ2-3	-	12	-	CASSQGTDTQYF	TGTGCCAGCAGCCAGGGCACAGATACGCAGTATTTT
TRBV7-2	TRBJ1-1	-	12	-	CASSIMNTEAFF	TGTGCCAGCAGCATTATGAACACTGAAGCTTTCTTT
TRBV9	TRBJ2-3	medium-sized	16	TRBD1	CASSVATGGGTDTQYF	TGTGCCAGCAGCGTCGCAACAGGGGGCGGAACAGATACGCAGTATTTT
TRBV11-2	TRBJ2-2	-	13	-	CASSQTRDGELFF	TGTGCCAGCAGCCAAACTAGAGACGGGGAGCTGTTTTTT
TRBV6-5	TRBJ2-3	-	14	TRBD2	CASSLAGGTDTQYF	TGTGCCAGCAGTTTAGCGGGAGGAACAGATACGCAGTATTTT
TRBV19	TRBJ2-5	-	14	-	CASTAGRKQETQYF	TGTGCCAGTACCGCCGGACGTAAACAAGAGACCCAGTACTTC
TRBV11-3	TRBJ2-1	-	16	TRBD2	CASSASETSGSLEQFF	TGTGCCAGCAGCGCGTCAGAGACTAGCGGGAGCCTTGAGCAGTTCTTC
TRBV28	TRBJ2-3	-	13	-	CALRAASTDTQYF	TGTGCCCTAAGGGCAGCTAGCACAGATACGCAGTATTTT
TRBV7-9	TRBJ2-2	-	15	TRBD2	CASSSGTSVTGELFF	TGTGCCAGCAGCTCCGGGACTAGCGTCACCGGGGAGCTGTTTTTT
TRBV6-5	TRBJ2-6	-	14	-	CASSYQGGANVLTF	TGTGCCAGCAGTTACCAGGGTGGGGCCAACGTCCTGACTTTC
TRBV25-1	TRBJ2-6	-	17	-	CASSEGGGAPRANVLTF	TGTGCCAGCAGTGAGGGTGGGGGGGCGCCTAGGGCCAACGTCCTGACTTTC
TRBV12-5	TRBJ1-4	-	19	TRBD1	CASGLELSGQGATNEKLFF	TGTGCTAGTGGTTTGGAATTATCGGGACAGGGTGCAACTAATGAAAAACTGTTTTTT
TRBV2	TRBJ1-1	-	13	-	CASSVGLNTEAFF	TGTGCCAGCAGTGTAGGGCTGAACACTGAAGCTTTCTTT
TRBV19	TRBJ2-3	-	15	TRBD1	CASKETGTPTDTQYF	TGTGCCAGCAAAGAGACAGGGACACCCACAGATACGCAGTATTTT
TRBV15	TRBJ2-7	medium-sized	12	-	CATSRAGSEQYF	TGTGCCACCAGCAGAGCAGGGTCCGAGCAGTACTTC
TRBV19	TRBJ2-2	-	16	TRBD2	CASSIGERELTGELFF	TGTGCCAGTAGTATAGGAGAGCGGGAGCTCACCGGGGAGCTGTTTTTT
TRBV6-5	TRBJ1-1	-	14	-	CASSYSRRRTEAFF	TGTGCCAGCAGTTACTCGCGTAGACGCACTGAAGCTTTCTTT
TRBV29-1	TRBJ2-1	-	13	TRBD1	CSVAGQGVNEQFF	TGCAGCGTTGCAGGACAGGGAGTCAATGAGCAGTTCTTC
TRBV7-9	TRBJ1-3	-	15	TRBD1	CASSLLQGTGNTIYF	TGTGCCAGCAGCCTGTTACAGGGGACTGGAAACACCATATATTTT
TRBV9	TRBJ2-1	-	16	TRBD2	CASSVGLAGMVNEQFF	TGTGCCAGCAGCGTAGGTCTAGCGGGAATGGTTAATGAGCAGTTCTTC
TRBV11-2	TRBJ2-1	-	15	TRBD2	CASSTSSGIATEQFF	TGTGCCAGCAGCACTTCTAGCGGGATCGCTACTGAGCAGTTCTTC
TRBV7-8	TRBJ2-5	-	14	TRBD1	CASSSGTGVETQYF	TGTGCCAGCAGCTCGGGGACAGGGGTCGAGACCCAGTACTTC
TRBV11-2	TRBJ2-7	-	13	-	CASTVGQHYEQYF	TGTGCCAGCACCGTAGGACAGCACTACGAGCAGTACTTC
TRBV7-9	TRBJ2-7	-	16	TRBD1	CASSLNLGQGSYEQYF	TGTGCCAGCAGCTTAAATTTGGGACAGGGGAGCTACGAGCAGTACTTC
TRBV19	TRBJ2-1	-	16	-	CASRNSIGGSYNEQFF	TGTGCCAGTAGGAACTCTATCGGAGGCTCCTACAATGAGCAGTTCTTC
TRBV19	TRBJ1-1	-	13	-	CASSTRENTEAFF	TGTGCCAGTAGTACCCGGGAGAACACTGAAGCTTTCTTT
TRBV4-2	TRBJ2-7	-	15	-	CASSQEADGTYEQYF	TGTGCCAGCAGCCAAGAAGCGGACGGGACCTACGAGCAGTACTTC
TRBV9	TRBJ2-1	-	15	TRBD2	CASSETGTTNNEQFF	TGTGCCAGCAGTGAAACCGGGACTACCAACAATGAGCAGTTCTTC
TRBV7-6	TRBJ2-2	-	16	-	CASSLVEGGGTGELFF	TGTGCCAGCAGCTTAGTCGAGGGAGGAGGTACCGGGGAGCTGTTTTTT
TRBV4-1	TRBJ2-4	once	19	-	CASSQGRLGLKRAKNIQYF	TGCGCCAGCAGCCAAGGTAGACTAGGATTAAAACGGGCCAAAAACATTCAGTACTTC
TRBV6-5	TRBJ1-1	-	16	-	CASSYGAGQMNTEAFF	TGTGCCAGCAGTTACGGGGCCGGACAGATGAACACTGAAGCTTTCTTT
TRBV9	TRBJ2-5	few	15	TRBD2	CASSEETSGWETQYF	TGTGCCAGCAGCGAAGAGACTAGCGGATGGGAGACCCAGTACTTC
TRBV2	TRBJ1-3	large	15	-	CASSETPGSGNTIYF	TGTGCCAGCAGTGAAACTCCGGGCTCTGGAAACACCATATATTTT
TRBV28	TRBJ2-1	-	11	-	CASSPSNEQFF	TGTGCCAGCAGTCCTAGTAATGAGCAGTTCTTC
TRBV6-5	TRBJ2-6	-	15	-	CASSLDRSGANVLTF	TGTGCCAGCAGCCTCGACAGGTCCGGGGCCAACGTCCTGACTTTC
TRBV7-8	TRBJ2-1	-	15	TRBD1	CASSFAGQVYNEQFF	TGTGCCAGCAGCTTTGCGGGACAGGTGTACAATGAGCAGTTCTTC
TRBV30	TRBJ2-1	-	14	-	CAWSLTGEDNEQFF	TGTGCCTGGAGCCTGACCGGGGAGGACAATGAGCAGTTCTTC
TRBV6-1	TRBJ2-7	few	14	-	CASSEAGGSYEQYF	TGTGCCAGCAGTGAAGCAGGGGGCTCCTACGAGCAGTACTTC
TRBV4-1	TRBJ2-1	-	16	TRBD2	CASSQSTSGVYNEQFF	TGCGCCAGCAGCCAATCCACTAGCGGAGTATACAATGAGCAGTTCTTC
TRBV28	TRBJ2-7	-	14	-	CASSPQGTSYEQYF	TGTGCCAGCAGTCCACAGGGTACGTCCTACGAGCAGTACTTC
TRBV5-1	TRBJ2-2	-	15	-	CASDPGQTNTGELFF	TGCGCCAGTGACCCGGGACAAACGAACACCGGGGAGCTGTTTTTT